This is a list of T cell receptor beta chains from one sample in a study of blood T cell repertoires in COVID-19. Assay: immunoSEQ multiplex PCR; the TCRdb copy retains only in-frame clones and omits some. The data hold roughly 290,000 clones, with approximately 85% observed a single time. The source material was PBMCs or T cells enriched from blood (not recorded which). The receptors here all came from a woman aged 30 to 39 who had recovered from COVID-19. Each CDR3 is given with its conserved first and last residue. Each record gives: J gene, D gene, clone size, V gene, CDR3 DNA, CDR3 protein. A D gene is named only where the DNA matches it firmly. The size entry is marked missing in some rows and otherwise reads once, few, many or a size class.

>TRBJ2-7|.|.|TRBV5-4
TGTGCCAGCAGCTTGGCCTCGGTATCCTACGAGCAGTACTTC
CASSLASVSYEQYF
>TRBJ1-1|.|.|TRBV19
TGTGCCAGTACACCCGGGACACCGAACACTGAAGCTTTCTTT
CASTPGTPNTEAFF
>TRBJ2-7|.|.|TRBV13
TGTGCCAGCAGCTTAGGGGGGAGCGAGCAGTACTTC
CASSLGGSEQYF
>TRBJ1-1|.|few|TRBV28
TGTGCCAGCAGTCCCCGGACAATGAACACTGAAGCTTTCTTT
CASSPRTMNTEAFF
>TRBJ2-2|.|.|TRBV6-6
TGTGCCAGCCTGAGTGGGCCCGGGGAGCTGTTTTTT
CASLSGPGELFF
>TRBJ1-5|.|.|TRBV30
TGTGCCTGGGGCCCCCGTAATCAGCCCCAGCATTTT
CAWGPRNQPQHF
>TRBJ2-5|.|.|TRBV29-1
TGCAGCTTCAGAGGGCCAGAGACCCAGTACTTC
CSFRGPETQYF
>TRBJ2-7|TRBD2|.|TRBV5-1
TGCGCCAGCAGCTTGGGACTAGCGGGGGGCCCTGGGATCTACGAGCAGTACTTC
CASSLGLAGGPGIYEQYF
>TRBJ1-5|.|.|TRBV28
TGTGCCAGCAGTTTCGGGTATCAGCCCCAGCATTTT
CASSFGYQPQHF
>TRBJ2-2|.|.|TRBV10-3
TGTGCCATCCGGAGCTTTGCCACCGGGGAGCTGTTTTTT
CAIRSFATGELFF
>TRBJ1-5|TRBD1|.|TRBV28
TGTGCCAGCAGTCATTACGCCGGGACAGGGGGCCCCTATAGCAATCAGCCCCAGCATTTT
CASSHYAGTGGPYSNQPQHF
>TRBJ1-2|.|.|TRBV2
TGTGCCAGCACTACAAGGGAGGGTTTATATGGCTACACCTTC
CASTTREGLYGYTF
>TRBJ2-1|TRBD2|.|TRBV4-2
TGTGCCAGCAGCCAAGAGACTAGCGGGTACAATGAGCAGTTCTTC
CASSQETSGYNEQFF
>TRBJ1-1|.|.|TRBV6-5
TGTGCCTCGAGGTCCAGCATGAACACTGAAGCTTTCTTT
CASRSSMNTEAFF
>TRBJ1-5|.|.|TRBV28
TGTGCCAGCAGTTTAGCAGGTAGCAATCAGCCCCAGCATTTT
CASSLAGSNQPQHF
>TRBJ2-1|TRBD1|.|TRBV11-2
TGTGCCAGCAGCCAGCAGGGGGTAGGAAATGAGCAGTTCTTC
CASSQQGVGNEQFF
>TRBJ2-1|TRBD2|.|TRBV30
TGTGCCTGGACGGGAAGCCTCTGGCGGGAGGGTCTCTCCTACAATGAGCAGTTCTTC
CAWTGSLWREGLSYNEQFF
>TRBJ1-1|.|.|TRBV28
TGTGCCAGCAGTTTATACCCAGGGTGGAACACTGAAGCTTTCTTT
CASSLYPGWNTEAFF
>TRBJ1-1|.|once|TRBV5-5
TGTGCCAGCAGCTTGGGGCAGGGGCCTGAAGCTTTCTTT
CASSLGQGPEAFF
>TRBJ2-2|.|.|TRBV30
TGTGCCTGGACGGCGGCACGGGAGCTGTTTTTT
CAWTAARELFF
>TRBJ1-1|.|.|TRBV7-8
TGTGCCAGCAGCCCGACCCGAGGGTTGGCTTTCTTT
CASSPTRGLAFF
>TRBJ2-6|.|.|TRBV19
TGTGCCAGTAAGAGGGATCACTCTGGGGCCAACGTCCTGACTTTC
CASKRDHSGANVLTF
>TRBJ1-2|.|.|TRBV24-1
TGTGCCACCAGTGGGGGAGAATTAAGCTACACCTTC
CATSGGELSYTF
>TRBJ2-1|TRBD1|.|TRBV18
TGTGCCAGCTCAAAAGGGACAGACAATGAGCAGTTCTTC
CASSKGTDNEQFF
>TRBJ1-2|.|.|TRBV6-4
TGTGCCAGCAGTGAGGGCAGGGAGGCTGGGAATGGCTACACCTTC
CASSEGREAGNGYTF
>TRBJ1-2|TRBD1|.|TRBV28
TGTGCCAGCACCCTTAAACCGGGACAGGGATCCCATGGCTACACCTTC
CASTLKPGQGSHGYTF
>TRBJ2-3|TRBD2|.|TRBV7-2
TGTGCCAGCAGCTTAGTGCCTAGCGGAGCGATGACAGATACGCAGTATTTT
CASSLVPSGAMTDTQYF
>TRBJ2-5|TRBD1|.|TRBV18
TGTGCCAGCTCACCTCGGACAGGGATAGCAGAGACCCAGTACTTC
CASSPRTGIAETQYF
>TRBJ2-3|.|.|TRBV24-1
TGTGCCACCAGTGATTCTCGGGGAACGACAGATACGCAGTATTTT
CATSDSRGTTDTQYF
>TRBJ2-1|TRBD2|once|TRBV27
TGTGCCAGCATGGGGGGGTCCTACAATGAGCAGTTCTTC
CASMGGSYNEQFF
>TRBJ2-7|.|.|TRBV2
TGTGCCAGCAGTTCCGGACAGGGAGGGGGATACGAGCAGTACTTC
CASSSGQGGGYEQYF
>TRBJ1-4|TRBD1|once|TRBV6-5
TGTGCCAGCAGTTACGGGACAGGGGGCGGTGAAAAACTGTTTTTT
CASSYGTGGGEKLFF
>TRBJ1-4|.|.|TRBV5-5
TGTGCCAGCAGCTTGTACAGCAGGGTTAATGAAAAACTGTTTTTT
CASSLYSRVNEKLFF
>TRBJ2-5|.|.|TRBV28
TGTGCCAGCAGTGACAGGAATGGAGAGACCCAGTACTTC
CASSDRNGETQYF
>TRBJ1-2|.|.|TRBV18
TGTGCCAGCTCACCACCCGACAGCTATGGCTACACCTTC
CASSPPDSYGYTF
>TRBJ2-1|TRBD2|few|TRBV27
TGTGCCAGCAGTTTCCGGGGGGACAATGAGCAGTTCTTC
CASSFRGDNEQFF
>TRBJ2-1|TRBD1|.|TRBV3-1/TRBV3-2
TGTGCCAGCAGCCAACCCGGGACAGCTTACAATGAGCAGTTCTTC
CASSQPGTAYNEQFF
>TRBJ2-6|.|.|TRBV7-2
TGTGCCAGCAGCTTAGATGGAGTCCCTGGGGCCAACGTCCTGACTTTC
CASSLDGVPGANVLTF
>TRBJ2-6|TRBD1|.|TRBV18
TGTGCCAGCTCACCCTGGGACAGTGCCAAAAGTGGGGCCAACGTCCTGACTTTC
CASSPWDSAKSGANVLTF
>TRBJ2-7|.|.|TRBV11-2
TGTGCCAGCAGCCCTACCCCTAGTACGGGCGAGCAGTACTTC
CASSPTPSTGEQYF
>TRBJ2-7|.|.|TRBV4-2
TGTGCCAGCAGCCATGGAATCGACAGCTACTCCTACGAGCAGTACTTC
CASSHGIDSYSYEQYF
>TRBJ2-7|TRBD1|.|TRBV6-5
TGTGCCAGCAGTAAACAGGGGCACTACGAGCAGTACTTC
CASSKQGHYEQYF
>TRBJ2-3|TRBD2|.|TRBV29-1
TGCAGCGGAAACAGCGGGAGTGGCACAGATACGCAGTATTTT
CSGNSGSGTDTQYF
>TRBJ2-7|.|.|TRBV6-1
TGTGCCAGCAGTGAAAGCGGCACTATCGACGAGCAGTACTTC
CASSESGTIDEQYF
>TRBJ1-1|.|.|TRBV5-1
TGCGCCAGCAGCTCATTCATGAACACTGAAGCTTTCTTT
CASSSFMNTEAFF
>TRBJ1-5|.|.|TRBV10-3
TGTGCCACGACCAACAGTCTACAGGGCCCCCAGCATTTT
CATTNSLQGPQHF
>TRBJ1-2|.|.|TRBV30
TGTGCCTGGAGCCCCTCCCTTGGGGCCAACTATGGCTACACCTTC
CAWSPSLGANYGYTF
>TRBJ2-5|TRBD1|once|TRBV29-1
TGCAGCGTTGACACGGCAGGGGGCGGGGAGACCCAGTACTTC
CSVDTAGGGETQYF
>TRBJ1-5|.|.|TRBV5-1
TGCGCCAGCAGCTTGGAACGGAATCAGCCCCAGCATTTT
CASSLERNQPQHF
>TRBJ1-1|.|.|TRBV27
TGTGCCAGCAGTTTAGATCGCCAGGGCGCTGAAGCTTTCTTT
CASSLDRQGAEAFF
>TRBJ2-3|.|.|TRBV9
TGTGCCAGCAGCCTCTCCGGGTCGACGGGAGATACGCAGTATTTT
CASSLSGSTGDTQYF
>TRBJ1-2|.|.|TRBV27
TGTGCCAGCAGTTTAGGTCAGGGATTGGGTGGCTACACCTTC
CASSLGQGLGGYTF
>TRBJ2-5|TRBD1|once|TRBV5-1
TGCGCCAGCAGCTGGGGGACAGCCCAAGAGACCCAGTACTTC
CASSWGTAQETQYF
>TRBJ2-1|.|.|TRBV29-1
TGCAGCGTTGAACGGGGTGCAGATCCGGTCTTC
CSVERGADPVF
>TRBJ1-3|TRBD1|.|TRBV10-3
TGTGCCATCGGGCCCGACAGGGGCATGACTGGAAACACCATATATTTT
CAIGPDRGMTGNTIYF
>TRBJ2-1|TRBD1|.|TRBV27
TGTGCCAGCCCACGGGACAGGGGGTTGAATGAGCAGTTCTTC
CASPRDRGLNEQFF
>TRBJ1-1|TRBD1|.|TRBV5-1
TGCGCCAGCACCACGACAGGGATGAACACTGAAGCTTTCTTT
CASTTTGMNTEAFF
>TRBJ1-1|.|.|TRBV13
TGTGCCAGCAGCGGTCGGGTGAGCGGGATGAACACTGAAGCTTTCTTT
CASSGRVSGMNTEAFF
>TRBJ1-2|TRBD1|.|TRBV15
TGTGCCACCAGCGGAAGCCTAGGACAGGGACTGTCCTATGGCTACACCTTC
CATSGSLGQGLSYGYTF
>TRBJ1-1|.|.|TRBV28
TGTGCCAGCAGAAAAGTGGCGGGCGCGTCACTTACTGAAGCTTTCTTT
CASRKVAGASLTEAFF